The 27 T cell receptor beta chains below come from one sample, sequenced in a study of blood T cell repertoires in COVID-19. Using immunoSEQ multiplex PCR, the repertoire was profiled, and TCRdb retains in-frame clones only, with some absent. The data hold some 41,000 clones, with 70% to 90% observed a single time. Sequenced: peripheral blood. Receptors were obtained from an older man with active COVID-19.

The chain has TRBV7-2 and TRBJ1-6; D ambiguous. Per germline, CDR1 SGHTA and CDR2 FQGNSA. CDR3 length: 18 amino acids. The V and J ends lost 0 bases and 1 base respectively, with 13 bases between them. The CDR3 nucleotides are TGTGCCAGCAGCTTAGCGCTACGGAGGCGATCCTATAATTCACCCCTCCACTTT. Protein sequence: CASSLALRRRSYNSPLHF.

This rearrangement joins TRBV6-5 to TRBJ1-3, with no clear D. Germline V gene sequence: CDR1 MNHEY, CDR2 SVGAGI. V lost 0 bases to trimming and J lost 2 bases, with 8 bases between them. The CDR3 is 15 amino acids. CDR3 loop: CASSYSNSPGNTIYF. The CDR3 nucleotides are TGTGCCAGCAGTTACTCAAACTCTCCTGGAAACACCATATATTTT.

This clone was detected a few times. The chain combines TRBV5-6 with TRBJ1-5, with 7 positions matching TRBD1. J lost 7 bases, V lost 4 bases, and 5 bases had no gene match. The CDR3 contains 13 residues. The germline gives CDR1 SGHDT, CDR2 YYEEEE. The CDR3 DNA follows: TGTGCCAGCAGCGCGGGACAGACCCAGCCCCAGCATTTT. Translation gives CASSAGQTQPQHF.

The gene calls are TRBV24-1 and TRBJ2-5, with TRBD2 as a possible D gene (7 bases). Trimming cost V 4 bases and J 1 base, with 12 bases left between them. The germline CDR1 and CDR2 sequences are KGHDR and SFDVKD. CDR3 length: 15 amino acids. CDR3 in amino acids: CATSEGGGGQETQYF. Here the CDR3 DNA reads TGTGCCACCAGTGAGGGGGGAGGGGGCCAAGAGACCCAGTACTTC.

The chain employs TRBV5-4 and TRBJ2-7; tentative D call: TRBD1 (7 bases). The V gene lost 0 bases and the J gene lost 7 bases, with 14 bases spanning the gap. CDR3 size: 14 residues. The V gene's germline CDR1 is SGHNT and CDR2 YYREEE (reference sequence). CDR3 in DNA: TGTGCCAGCAGCTTGGCACAGGGGAGGAGGGAGCAGTACTTC. Protein: CASSLAQGRREQYF.

The chain recombines TRBV6-6 with TRBJ1-1; D may be TRBD1 (5 bases). Germline V gene data show CDR1 as MNHNY and CDR2 as SVGAGI (reference sequence). CDR3 length equals 13 residues. The V end was cut by 7 bases, the J end by 4 bases, with 13 bases between. The CDR3 region is CASTQTGGTEAFF. For the CDR3, the DNA is TGTGCCAGCACCCAGACGGGGGGCACTGAAGCTTTCTTT.

The chain employs TRBV23-1 and TRBJ1-2; weak D call: TRBD1 (5 bases). TRBV23-1 is an open reading frame whose function is uncertain. CDR3 size: 16 residues. V shed 7 bases and J shed 3 bases, with 21 bases lying between them. In nucleotides, the CDR3 is TGCGCCAGCATTTTTCTCCTGGGGGAGGGCTACTATGGCTACACCTTC. Residues: CASIFLLGEGYYGYTF.

CDR3: CASSVGSRIWNTEAFF. The CDR3 bases are TGTGCCAGCAGCGTAGGGTCTAGGATCTGGAACACTGAAGCTTTCTTT. V and J are TRBV9 and TRBJ1-1; no firm D call. Germline V gene data show CDR1 as SGDLS and CDR2 as YYNGEE. V lost 0 bases, J lost 1 base, and 13 bases lay in between. CDR3 length equals 16 residues.

This chain joins TRBV7-9 and TRBJ2-5, with D perhaps TRBD2 (5 bases). The CDR3 covers 14 residues. Germline loops: CDR1 SEHNR, CDR2 FQNEAQ (reference sequence). Trimming cost V 4 bases and J 2 bases, with 11 bases left between them. The CDR3 region has the DNA TGTGCCAGCAGCTACCGGACGGGACAAGAGACCCAGTACTTC. The encoded protein is CASSYRTGQETQYF.

V and J are TRBV5-4 and TRBJ2-3, with TRBD2 identical over 9 bases. CDR1 is SGHNT and CDR2 is YYREEE in the germline V gene (reference sequence). There are 15 residues in the CDR3. J was trimmed by 1 base and V by 3 bases; bases with no gene match: 3. CDR3 in DNA: TGTGCCAGCAGCTGGACTAGCGCTGGCACAGATACGCAGTATTTT. This gives the protein CASSWTSAGTDTQYF.

This CDR3 reads CASTPGSDYNEQFF. The CDR3 DNA follows: TGTGCCAGCACCCCCGGGTCAGACTACAATGAGCAGTTCTTC. The V and J genes are TRBV7-2 and TRBJ2-1; no reliable D call. Germline V gene lookup returns CDR1 SGHTA and CDR2 FQGNSA. V gave up 7 bases and J gave up 3 bases, with 13 bases separating them. This CDR3 comprises 14 residues.

The chain recombines TRBV7-9 with TRBJ1-1, with D hard to call. CDR1 and CDR2 from the germline V gene are SEHNR and FQNEAQ (reference sequence). Between the trimmed V and J ends, which lost 5 bases and 5 bases, there was a span of 18 bases. This CDR3 contains 15 residues. The CDR3 region is CASSDSGAGRTEAFF. In DNA form, the CDR3 reads TGTGCCAGCAGCGATTCAGGAGCGGGTAGGACTGAAGCTTTCTTT. Looking up the rest from reference TRBV7-9 and TRBJ1-1 gives the full variable domain: DTGVSQNPRHKITKRGQNVTFRCDPISEHNRLYWYRQTLGQGPEFLTYFQNEAQLEKSRLLSDRFSAERPKGSFSTLEIQRTEQGDSAMYLCASSDSGAGRTEAFFGQGTRLTVV.

This clone occurred a few times. The CDR3 DNA is TGCGCCAGCAGCCAATTCAAGACACATCAGCTCCATCAGCCCCAGCATTTT. Residues: CASSQFKTHQLHQPQHF. The chain employs TRBV4-1 and TRBJ1-5; D uncertain. The V gene's germline CDR1 is MGHRA and CDR2 YSYEKL. This CDR3 spans 17 amino acids. V lost 2 bases, J lost 5 bases, and 19 bases lay in between.

This chain links TRBV27 with TRBJ2-3, with a weak D call TRBD1 (5 bases). CDR1 is MNHEY and CDR2 is SMNVEV in the germline V gene (reference sequence). This CDR3 has 16 amino acids. Trimming took off 2 bases at V and 5 bases at J, with 17 bases between the two ends. CDR3 amino acids: CASSLARVQGIDTQYF. CDR3 coding DNA: TGTGCCAGCAGTTTAGCCCGGGTTCAGGGTATAGATACGCAGTATTTT.

The chain recombines TRBV23-1 with TRBJ1-6; perhaps TRBD1 as D (6 bases). TRBV23-1 belongs to the ORF category, with a function that is uncertain. The CDR3 loop spans 16 amino acids. V gave up 4 bases and J gave up 1 base, with 11 bases separating them. CDR3 loop: CASSPWTESYNSPLHF. Written as DNA, the CDR3 is TGCGCCAGCAGTCCATGGACAGAATCCTATAATTCACCCCTCCACTTT.

This chain connects TRBV4-1 to TRBJ1-1; 7 bases are a match to TRBD1. After removal of 6 bases from V and 4 bases from J, the junction contained 20 bases not matched to a gene. Germline V gene data show CDR1 as MGHRA and CDR2 as YSYEKL. The CDR3 has 18 amino acids. The CDR3 sequence is CASSWLVRSGGVGTEAFF. As DNA, the CDR3 is TGCGCCAGCAGTTGGCTAGTAAGGTCAGGGGGTGTGGGCACTGAAGCTTTCTTT.

The chain carries TRBV6-5 and TRBJ2-1; a possible D gene is TRBD2 (5 bases). This CDR3 has 11 amino acids. V was cut by 10 bases and J by 6 bases, with 10 bases left in between. Germline CDR1 and CDR2: MNHEY and SVGAGI. The CDR3 sequence is CATRGSNEQFF. In nucleotides, the CDR3 is TGTGCCACCCGGGGTAGCAATGAGCAGTTCTTC.

The chain employs TRBV5-1 and TRBJ1-4; D is perhaps TRBD1 (5 bases). Germline V gene lookup returns CDR1 SGHRS and CDR2 YFSETQ. This CDR3 comprises 15 residues. V shed 1 base and J shed 4 bases, with 11 bases lying between them. The DNA for the CDR3 is TGCGCCAGCAGCTTGTACTCAGGGTATAATGAAAAACTGTTTTTT. Protein product: CASSLYSGYNEKLFF.

This rearrangement joins TRBV5-1 to TRBJ2-7; 9 nucleotides line up with TRBD1. CDR3 length equals 14 residues. CDR1 SGHRS and CDR2 YFSETQ come from the germline V gene. The junction had 5 bases not matched to a gene; V was cut back by 4 bases and J by 3 bases. The CDR3 DNA reads as TGCGCCAGCAGCGTCGGGACAGGGAGCTACGAGCAGTACTTC. This translates into CASSVGTGSYEQYF.

V gene TRBV9 combines with J gene TRBJ2-1, with TRBD2 identical over 7 bases. V lost 5 bases to trimming and J lost 0 bases; unmatched junction nucleotides: 5. The CDR3 length is 15 residues. Germline V gene lookup returns CDR1 SGDLS and CDR2 YYNGEE. CDR3 sequence: CASSTRGDSYNEQFF. CDR3 DNA: TGTGCCAGCAGTACCCGGGGGGACTCCTACAATGAGCAGTTCTTC.

V gene TRBV14 combines with J gene TRBJ2-7; D may be TRBD1 (7 bases). Trimming removed 0 bases at V and 3 bases at J, with 15 bases between. Germline V gives CDR1 SGHDN, CDR2 FVKESK. This CDR3 has 16 residues. This CDR3 reads CASSQDLLRGVYEQYF. CDR3 sequence (DNA): TGTGCCAGCAGCCAAGATCTCCTCAGGGGGGTCTACGAGCAGTACTTC.

The rearrangement uses TRBV27 and TRBJ1-1; tentative D call: TRBD1 (5 bases). With 5 bases removed from V and 0 bases from J, the gap between germline ends came to 16 bases. Germline loops: CDR1 MNHEY, CDR2 SMNVEV (reference sequence). The CDR3 contains 16 residues. Written as DNA, the CDR3 is TGTGCCAGCAGTCCTCACCGGGGCGGGATGAACACTGAAGCTTTCTTT. This encodes CASSPHRGGMNTEAFF.

Concerning this clone itself: Germline is not matched at one junction end, which may reflect a read error. The chain combines TRBV7-7 with TRBJ2-3, with 10 bases aligning to TRBD1. The CDR3 extends over 19 amino acids. Germline V CDR1 and CDR2: SSHAT, FNYEAQ (reference sequence). CDR3 DNA sequence: TGTGCTAGCAGCTTAGCGTCCGGGACAGGGGATAAACGGACAGATACGCAGTATTTT. Translating gives CASSLASGTGDKRTDTQYF. The full variable domain, completed using reference TRBV7-7 and TRBJ2-3, is GAGVSQSPRYKVTKRGQDVTLRCDPISSHATLYWYQQALGQGPEFLTYFNYEAQPDKSGLPSDRFSAERPEGSISTLTIQRTEQRDSAMYRCASSLASGTGDKRTDTQYFGPGTRLTVL.

This chain joins TRBV6-6 and TRBJ1-5, with TRBD1 as a possible D gene (5 bases). The CDR3 is made up of 14 amino acids. Per germline, CDR1 MNHNY and CDR2 SVGAGI (reference sequence). The V gene lost 7 bases and the J gene lost 0 bases, with 10 bases spanning the gap. Written as DNA, the CDR3 is TGTGCCAGCACCTCGCAGGGTAGCAATCAGCCCCAGCATTTT. Protein product: CASTSQGSNQPQHF.

The chain uses TRBV12-3 or TRBV12-4 and TRBJ1-2, with D perhaps TRBD1 (5 bases). V shed 5 bases and J shed 2 bases, with 9 bases lying between them. CDR3 length: 13 residues. CDR3 amino acids: CASSLSGNYGYTF. The CDR3 region has the DNA TGTGCCAGCAGTCTTTCAGGGAACTATGGCTACACCTTC.

V usage is TRBV9 and J usage is TRBJ1-4, with 7 bases fitting TRBD1. CDR3 length: 15 residues. Germline CDR1 and CDR2: SGDLS and YYNGEE. The V and J ends lost 1 base and 0 bases, in that order; junction bases with no gene match: 0. CDR3 sequence reads: CASSVTGATNEKLFF. CDR3 coding DNA: TGTGCCAGCAGCGTAACAGGGGCAACTAATGAAAAACTGTTTTTT.

The V gene is TRBV4-1, the J gene TRBJ1-6; the D is unclear. Trimming removed 0 bases from V and 0 bases from J, with 12 bases in between. The CDR3 consists of 18 residues. Per the germline V gene, CDR1 is MGHRA and CDR2 is YSYEKL. The DNA for the CDR3 is TGCGCCAGCAGCCAAGATACCGACTCCAGCTCCTATAATTCACCCCTCCACTTT. The encoded protein is CASSQDTDSSSYNSPLHF.